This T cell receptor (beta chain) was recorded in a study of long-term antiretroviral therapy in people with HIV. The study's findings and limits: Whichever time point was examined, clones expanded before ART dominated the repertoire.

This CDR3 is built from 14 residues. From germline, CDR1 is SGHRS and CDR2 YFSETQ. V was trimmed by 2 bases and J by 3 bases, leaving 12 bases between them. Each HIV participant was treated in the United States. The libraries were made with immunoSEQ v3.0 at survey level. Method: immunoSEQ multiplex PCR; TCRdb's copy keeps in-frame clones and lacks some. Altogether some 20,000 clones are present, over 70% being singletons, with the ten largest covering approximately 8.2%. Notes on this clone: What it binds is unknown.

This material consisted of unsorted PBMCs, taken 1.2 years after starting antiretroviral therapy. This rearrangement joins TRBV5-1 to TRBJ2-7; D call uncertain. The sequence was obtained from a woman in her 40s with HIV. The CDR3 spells CASSFDRTFYEQYF. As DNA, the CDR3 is TGCGCCAGCAGCTTCGATAGGACCTTCTACGAGCAGTACTTC.